This T cell receptor (beta chain) was found in a study of OX40 agonist ivuxolimab in advanced cancers. With respect to the entire study: Ivuxolimab was an agonistic, fully human IgG2 monoclonal antibody directed against OX40 (CD134), a costimulatory receptor. Intravenous ivuxolimab was administered to patients every 2 weeks at six dose levels: 0.01, 0.1, 0.3, 1.5, 3 and 10 mg/kg. Among the roughly 52 dose-escalation patients, approximately 20 had hepatocellular carcinoma, 15 or so melanoma, 9 renal cell carcinoma and 9 head and neck cancer. A male proportion of around 80% and a mean age of 60 years, ranging from about 20 to 80, were recorded for the dose-escalation cohort. Prior anti-PD-1, anti-PD-L1 or anti-CTLA-4 therapy was permitted, and less than 45% of dose-escalation patients had received checkpoint inhibitors. Three dose-escalation patients achieved partial responses, one with hepatocellular carcinoma and two with cutaneous melanoma. Peripheral TCRbeta sequencing aimed to test whether ivuxolimab altered TCR sequence diversity and caused clonal T-cell expansion. The paper reports the monotherapy dose-escalation portion (N of about 50 patients) of the phase I ivuxolimab trial.

For sequencing of the TCRbeta CDR3 region, genomic DNA was extracted from the sorted cells. The immunoSEQ Assay was used to sequence the TCRbeta CDR3 regions. TCRdb limited this immuneACCESS table to in-frame rearrangements with V and J called. A share of clones is missing; checked studies link under half to unresolved V genes, and the rest is unexplained. Counted in this sample were roughly 82,000 clones; around 78% of them appeared once. The ten largest account for 0.85% of the sample. What the research found in general, with its limitations: Antigen specificity was not determined for the clonally expanded peripheral T cells. At doses of 0.1 to 3.0 mg/kg, clonal expansion of both CD4+ and CD8+ blood T cells was observed from baseline to week 6. In partial responders in the 0.1-3.0 mg/kg groups, normalized peripheral clonal expansion was found to be among the lowest, especially among CD8+ T cells. After ivuxolimab, more expanded clones were found on average in CD8+ T cells than in CD4+ T cells. Low levels of normalized T-cell clonal expansion were also seen in some patients who did not respond.

Patients with autoimmune disease history or receiving systemic immunosuppression were excluded from the trial. Peripheral blood for TCR sequencing was collected from all dose cohorts at baseline, on cycle 4 day 1, and on cycle 7 day 1. The samples were taken from a phase I, first-in-human, multicenter, open-label dose-escalation trial of ivuxolimab. The trial enrolled adults with locally advanced or metastatic head and neck squamous cell, hepatocellular, melanoma or renal cell carcinoma. Before TCR sequencing, CD4+ and CD8+ T cells were separately sorted from peripheral blood. About this clone itself: What antigen it recognizes has not been identified. There are no base qualities to consult, and no much larger clone falls within one base.

From its cysteine to its phenylalanine, the CDR3 spans 15 amino acids. Just CDR3 DNA is preserved here, 45 bases in frame from base 1. CDR1 and CDR2 are drawn from the germline V gene: MNHEY, SVGAGI. V is shortened by 6 bases, J by 4 bases, and the region joining them spans 19 bases. The rearranged segments are TRBV6-5 and TRBJ2-7, with the D call perhaps TRBD1 or TRBD2, each one matching 5 bases. The source material was CD4+ or CD8+ T cells sorted from blood, sampled in a trial of the OX40 agonist ivuxolimab. The clonotype comes from an adult with an advanced solid tumor such as melanoma, head and neck, liver or kidney cancer. The sequenced DNA is TGTGCCAGCAGATCCCTGGGCAGGGACGAATACGAGCAGTACTTC. It encodes CASRSLGRDEYEQYF.